This TCR beta chain was sequenced during a study of post-analysis software for immune sequencing data. About this clonotype: What it recognizes is unknown.

Study-level points and caveats: In patients, five or six TRBV segments were more frequent than in controls, with TRBV5-6, TRBV5-1 and TRBV20-1 among them.

Trimming removed 1 base from V and 2 bases from J, with 7 bases in between. Germline V lookup: CDR1 SGHNT, CDR2 YYREEE (reference sequence). The CDR3 totals 14 residues. cDNA libraries of TCR beta carried unique molecular identifiers. MiXCR, run by TCRdb on the PCR reads, gives a single entry per CDR3 protein. Of 750,000 to 900,000 distinct CDR3 sequences listed, approximately 44% are singletons. The clonotype originates from a girl aged 10 to 17 with multiple sclerosis. The chain uses TRBV5-4 and TRBJ2-1; D gene ambiguous. Source material: blood. The CDR3 region has the DNA TGTGCCAGCAGCTTGTCTCCCACCTACAATGAGCAGTTCTTC. Translated, it gives CASSLSPTYNEQFF.